This TCR beta chain derives from a study of cytotoxic CD8 clonotypes in ibrutinib-treated CLL. About the study: Responses: approximately 25 partial, 2 complete; after median around 64 months, about 15 stayed remitted, around 12 progressed.

Study-level results: Elevated clonality accompanied ibrutinib response, with a return toward baseline values at progression. Sampling schedules were unmatched across sustained-remission and progressing patients.

Note on this clone: Its specificity is not known.

This CDR3 contains 12 residues. Trimming removed 6 bases at V and 5 bases at J, with 11 bases between. CDR1 MDHEN and CDR2 SYDVKM come from the germline V gene. Repertoires were generated with immunoSEQ multiplex PCR, while TCRdb's copy carries only in-frame clones and drops some. The data contain hundreds of thousands of clones, 60% to 75% of them seen just once; the ten biggest clones take up just over 15%. The source of this sequence is a human donor with chronic lymphocytic leukemia. The sequencing here drew on PBMCs, taken after 24 months of ibrutinib treatment. This rearrangement joins TRBV28 to TRBJ2-7; D is perhaps TRBD1 (5 bases). The CDR3 DNA follows: TGTGCCAGCAGCCTCGACAGCAACGAGCAGTACTTC. Its protein is CASSLDSNEQYF.